A single TCR beta chain is shown here with its context. Germline V CDR1 and CDR2: LNHDA, SQIVND (reference sequence). CDR3 length equals 13 residues. Trimming left V 9 bases short and J 9 bases short, with 18 bases between. In the study's own analysis: Estimation of nucleated cell counts relied on the amplification of reference gene primers. Profiling relied on immunoSEQ multiplex PCR, and the TCRdb table lists in-frame clones only, not all of them. V and J calls and clone size follow that table, whereas D and trimming were derived from the DNA. The sample has 200,000 to 300,000 clones; approximately 86% are singletons. This entry is derived from a study of blood T cell repertoires in COVID-19. Study information: The cDNA or gDNA used as material had been derived from T cells, B-cell-depleted T cells, or PBMCs.

The receptor comes from a woman aged 55-70 years with COVID-19, enrolled during active disease. The chain recombines TRBV19 with TRBJ2-4; D possibly corresponds to TRBD2 (6 bases). Specimen: peripheral blood. The DNA of the CDR3 is TGTGCCAGCAGCCGGGCCCCGGAGGGCATTCAGTACTTC. Protein sequence: CASSRAPEGIQYF.